This entry lists 26 T cell receptor beta chains sequenced from one sample in a study of shared clonotypes between healthy human individuals. Sequencing used immunoSEQ multiplex PCR; TCRdb keeps in-frame clones, though not all of them. The sample records approximately 1,500,000 clones, about 98% being singletons. The sample comprised naive CD4+ T cells sorted from blood. Subset of the sample: CD45RA+ positively selected. The receptors here all came from a man younger than 40 in good health.

J is TRBJ2-7 and V is TRBV5-6, with 8 bases aligning to TRBD2. V was clipped by 1 base and J by 0 bases; unmatched bases: 12. CDR1 and CDR2 from the germline V gene are SGHDT and YYEEEE. CDR3 length equals 18 residues. DNA of the CDR3: TGTGCCAGCAGCTTGCGCCTAGCGGGCCTGAAGAGCTCCTACGAGCAGTACTTC. Encoded protein: CASSLRLAGLKSSYEQYF.

The rearrangement joins TRBV7-9 to TRBJ2-1; 10 bases are a match to TRBD1. The germline V gene has CDR1 SEHNR and CDR2 FQNEAQ (reference sequence). After removal of 5 bases from V and 4 bases from J, the junction contained 5 bases not matched to a gene. This CDR3 is 15 amino acids long. CDR3 region: CASSSRDRGYNEQFF. CDR3 nucleotide sequence: TGTGCCAGCAGCAGCCGGGACAGGGGTTACAATGAGCAGTTCTTC. Combining the CDR3 with reference TRBV7-9 and TRBJ2-1 gives the whole variable domain DTGVSQNPRHKITKRGQNVTFRCDPISEHNRLYWYRQTLGQGPEFLTYFQNEAQLEKSRLLSDRFSAERPKGSFSTLEIQRTEQGDSAMYLCASSSRDRGYNEQFFGPGTRLTVL.

This chain uses TRBV6-6 with TRBJ2-7; no firm D call. Germline V gene sequence: CDR1 MNHNY, CDR2 SVGAGI (reference sequence). V was cut by 0 bases and J by 1 base, with 13 bases left in between. This CDR3 contains 16 residues. The CDR3 region has the DNA TGTGCCAGCAGTTACTCCTTGCAGGACCTTTCCTACGAGCAGTACTTC. Encoded protein: CASSYSLQDLSYEQYF.

V and J are TRBV25-1 and TRBJ2-7; D may be TRBD1 (6 bases). Germline V lookup: CDR1 MGHDK, CDR2 SYGVNS. Trimming cost V 10 bases and J 3 bases, with 19 bases left between them. The length of the CDR3 is 14 residues. This CDR3 reads CATSRPGTLYEQYF. The CDR3 DNA follows: TGTGCCACTTCAAGACCCGGGACACTCTACGAGCAGTACTTC.

This clone is a singleton in its sample. The chain has TRBV5-1 and TRBJ2-7, with 9 bases lining up with TRBD2. Germline V gene sequence: CDR1 SGHRS, CDR2 YFSETQ. V shed 4 bases and J 1 base; nucleotides not matched to a gene: 3. The CDR3 totals 14 residues. The CDR3 sequence is CASSPAGGSYEQYF. CDR3 in DNA: TGCGCCAGCAGCCCAGCGGGAGGATCCTACGAGCAGTACTTC.

V gene TRBV5-1 combines with J gene TRBJ2-5; 14 bases map to TRBD2. Losses at the gene ends were 1 base for V and 5 bases for J; bases not matched to a gene: 7. Germline V CDR1 and CDR2: SGHRS, YFSETQ. The CDR3 totals 17 residues. Here the CDR3 DNA reads TGCGCCAGCAGCTTGAATGGACTAGCGGGAGGATGGGAGACCCAGTACTTC. Its protein product is CASSLNGLAGGWETQYF.

This sequence joins TRBV18 and TRBJ2-5; 9 positions match TRBD2. CDR3 size: 13 residues. Germline assignment: CDR1 KGHSH and CDR2 LQKENI. J was trimmed by 5 bases and V by 5 bases; bases with no gene match: 3. The CDR3 bases are TGTGCCAGCTCAAAGCGGGAGGTGGAGACCCAGTACTTC. It yields the protein CASSKREVETQYF.

In this sample, this clone turned up once. This rearrangement joins TRBV6-5 to TRBJ1-1, with D unclear. V was trimmed by 6 bases and J by 4 bases, leaving 18 bases between them. Germline V lookup: CDR1 MNHEY, CDR2 SVGAGI. The CDR3 has 15 residues. The CDR3 DNA is TGTGCCAGCAGACCCTCTTCTCGGGGAAGCACTGAAGCTTTCTTT. Protein product: CASRPSSRGSTEAFF.

This rearrangement joins TRBV27 to TRBJ1-5, with D unresolved. Between the trimmed V and J ends, which lost 4 bases and 11 bases, there was a span of 15 bases. The CDR3 loop spans 13 amino acids. Germline loops: CDR1 MNHEY, CDR2 SMNVEV (reference sequence). The chain's CDR3 is CASSSRQANAQHF. The CDR3 DNA reads as TGTGCCAGCAGTTCACGTCAGGCAAATGCCCAGCATTTT.

The V call is TRBV30, the J call TRBJ2-7; 7 nucleotides align to TRBD2. The CDR3 sequence is 13 residues long. CDR1 GTSNPN and CDR2 SVGIG come from the germline V gene (reference sequence). The V segment lost 7 bases and the J segment 1 base; nucleotides outside the gene matches: 7. The CDR3 nucleotides are TGTGCCTCTCAGCGGGGAGGATCCTACGAGCAGTACTTC. It codes for CASQRGGSYEQYF.

This chain uses TRBV5-5 with TRBJ2-7; TRBD1 agrees at 8 bases. There are 15 residues in the CDR3. V dropped 3 bases and J dropped 2; count of bases not matched to a gene: 7. Germline CDR1 is SGHKS and CDR2 is YYEKEE (reference sequence). This chain's CDR3 is CASSSRTGSPYEQYF. For the CDR3, the DNA is TGTGCCAGCAGCTCCCGGACAGGGTCCCCCTACGAGCAGTACTTC.

The V and J genes are TRBV28 and TRBJ2-7; the D is unclear. Deletions cut 3 bases from V and 2 bases from J, with 11 bases between. This CDR3 has 14 residues. CDR1 MDHEN and CDR2 SYDVKM come from the germline V gene. As DNA, the CDR3 is TGTGCCAGCAGTTTGGACCATAAGGCCTACGAGCAGTACTTC. The encoded protein is CASSLDHKAYEQYF.

The chain combines TRBV5-1 with TRBJ2-3, with 10 bases fitting TRBD2. With 0 bases clipped from V and 6 bases from J, the junction kept 7 bases outside the gene matches. Germline loops: CDR1 SGHRS, CDR2 YFSETQ. This CDR3 comprises 16 residues. The CDR3 region is CASSLVSSGRLDTQYF. The CDR3 bases are TGCGCCAGCAGCTTGGTGTCTAGCGGGAGATTGGATACGCAGTATTTT.

The J gene is TRBJ2-7, the V gene TRBV29-1; D is perhaps TRBD1 (6 bases). The CDR3 sequence is 13 residues long. CDR1 SQVTM and CDR2 ANQGSEA come from the germline V gene. The ends were cut back, 5 bases at V and 7 bases at J, with 18 bases in the middle. CDR3 nucleotide sequence: TGCAGCGTTACCGACAGGACCCGTGGGGAGCAGTACTTC. Amino acids: CSVTDRTRGEQYF.

This clone was counted once. The chain has TRBV5-4 and TRBJ2-1; D gene ambiguous. The CDR3 has 14 residues. Germline V CDR1 and CDR2: SGHNT, YYREEE (reference sequence). The ends were cut back, 0 bases at V and 5 bases at J, with 9 bases in the middle. The CDR3 loop reads CASSLGIGDNEQFF. Here the CDR3 DNA reads TGTGCCAGCAGCTTGGGCATAGGAGACAATGAGCAGTTCTTC. Looking up the rest from reference TRBV5-4 and TRBJ2-1 gives the full variable domain: ETGVTQSPTHLIKTRGQQVTLRCSSQSGHNTVSWYQQALGQGPQFIFQYYREEENGRGNFPPRFSGLQFPNYSSELNVNALELDDSALYLCASSLGIGDNEQFFGPGTRLTVL.

This chain joins TRBV6-5 and TRBJ2-7; D gene unclear. The V end was cut by 0 bases, the J end by 2 bases, with 14 bases between. The CDR3 covers 16 residues. Per the germline V gene, CDR1 is MNHEY and CDR2 is SVGAGI. The CDR3 here is CASSYSPRIRTYEQYF. CDR3 coding DNA: TGTGCCAGCAGTTACTCTCCTCGGATTCGTACCTACGAGCAGTACTTC.

V and J are TRBV7-3 and TRBJ2-1, with 7 bases aligning to TRBD2. V was pared by 4 bases and J by 2 bases, with 8 bases of the junction left unmatched. Germline values: CDR1 SGHTA, CDR2 FQGTGA. The CDR3 loop spans 16 amino acids. CDR3: CASSSNPTSAYNEQFF. As DNA, the CDR3 is TGTGCCAGCAGCTCCAATCCAACTAGCGCCTACAATGAGCAGTTCTTC.

The V call is TRBV14, the J call TRBJ2-1, with 9 nucleotides matching TRBD2. Per germline, CDR1 SGHDN and CDR2 FVKESK. The ends lost 0 bases at V and 3 bases at J; junction bases unmatched: 9. This CDR3 spans 18 amino acids. The CDR3: CASSQEGRLAGFYNEQFF. The CDR3 nucleotides are TGTGCCAGCAGCCAAGAAGGACGTCTAGCGGGGTTCTACAATGAGCAGTTCTTC.

Regarding this clone: This CDR3 is also generated by other DNA sequences in the sample. This rearrangement joins TRBV15 to TRBJ2-7; D ambiguous. Per the germline V gene, CDR1 is LNHNV and CDR2 is YYDKDF (reference sequence). Trimming cost V 0 bases and J 3 bases, with 6 bases left between them. The CDR3 runs 13 residues. CDR3 loop: CATSRDRDYEQYF. As DNA, the CDR3 is TGTGCCACCAGCAGAGATCGCGACTACGAGCAGTACTTC.

V gene TRBV28 combines with J gene TRBJ2-7; the match to TRBD1 covers 12 bases. Unmatched junction bases numbered 3, after V lost 1 base and J lost 5 bases. This CDR3 is built from 15 residues. From germline, CDR1 is MDHEN and CDR2 SYDVKM. CDR3 amino acids: CASSLSGQGANEQYF. The CDR3, as DNA: TGTGCCAGCAGTTTATCGGGACAGGGGGCGAACGAGCAGTACTTC. Full variable domain (rest looked up from reference TRBV28 and TRBJ2-7): DVKVTQSSRYLVKRTGEKVFLECVQDMDHENMFWYRQDPGLGLRLIYFSYDVKMKEKGDIPEGYSVSREKKERFSLILESASTNQTSMYLCASSLSGQGANEQYFGPGTRLTVT.

The chain recombines TRBV9 with TRBJ2-7, with 8 bases identical to TRBD1. Germline CDR1 and CDR2: SGDLS and YYNGEE. The CDR3 loop spans 18 amino acids. Trimming at V came to 0 bases and at J to 0 bases, leaving 11 bases not matched to a gene. In nucleotides, the CDR3 is TGTGCCAGCAGCGTAGGGACAGGGACTTACCACAGCTCCTACGAGCAGTACTTC. Translating gives CASSVGTGTYHSSYEQYF.

The V call is TRBV2, the J call TRBJ1-5, with 7 bases lining up with TRBD1. The CDR3 totals 15 residues. In germline, CDR1 is SNHLY, CDR2 FYNNEI. V shed 5 bases, J shed 0 bases, and the junction held 4 bases outside the gene matches. CDR3 sequence reads: CASSPQGTSNQPQHF. In DNA, the CDR3 is TGTGCCAGCAGTCCACAGGGGACTAGCAATCAGCCCCAGCATTTT.

The chain is built from TRBV19 and TRBJ2-5; a weak D match, TRBD2 (7 bases). CDR1 and CDR2 (germline): LNHDA, SQIVND (reference sequence). The CDR3 is 16 amino acids. The ends were cut back, 5 bases at V and 5 bases at J, with 21 bases in the middle. The CDR3 DNA sequence: TGTGCCAGTAGTCCGTGGGGGCGGGAGATCGGGGAGACCCAGTACTTC. Its protein product is CASSPWGREIGETQYF. The full variable domain, rest sourced from reference TRBV19 and TRBJ2-5, is DGGITQSPKYLFRKEGQNVTLSCEQNLNHDAMYWYRQDPGQGLRLIYYSQIVNDFQKGDIAEGYSVSREKKESFPLTVTSAQKNPTAFYLCASSPWGREIGETQYFGPGTRLLVL.

A single count supports this clone. This chain joins TRBV6-1 and TRBJ2-6, with 7 bases lining up with TRBD1. The CDR3 has 16 amino acids. With V trimmed by 3 bases and J by 4 bases, 6 bases remained unmatched. The V gene's germline CDR1 is MNHNS and CDR2 SASEGT. In nucleotides, the CDR3 is TGTGCCAGCAGTGAGCTAGGACAGGCCGGGGCCAACGTCCTGACTTTC. This codes for CASSELGQAGANVLTF.

The V and J genes are TRBV7-2 and TRBJ2-1; 8 bases are a match to TRBD2. With 2 bases clipped from V and 8 bases from J, the junction kept 8 bases outside the gene matches. Germline V gene lookup returns CDR1 SGHTA and CDR2 FQGNSA. The CDR3 length is 15 residues. The CDR3 here is CASSLRGLVGHEQFF. In nucleotides, the CDR3 is TGTGCCAGCAGCTTACGGGGACTAGTTGGGCATGAGCAGTTCTTC.

The J gene is TRBJ2-2, the V gene TRBV6-1; D unclear. Germline-derived CDR1 and CDR2 are MNHNS and SASEGT. There are 14 residues in the CDR3. V was clipped by 4 bases and J by 6 bases, with 12 bases between them. CDR3 amino acids: CASSVPLRPGELFF. In nucleotides, the CDR3 is TGTGCCAGCAGTGTCCCTTTACGTCCCGGGGAGCTGTTTTTT.